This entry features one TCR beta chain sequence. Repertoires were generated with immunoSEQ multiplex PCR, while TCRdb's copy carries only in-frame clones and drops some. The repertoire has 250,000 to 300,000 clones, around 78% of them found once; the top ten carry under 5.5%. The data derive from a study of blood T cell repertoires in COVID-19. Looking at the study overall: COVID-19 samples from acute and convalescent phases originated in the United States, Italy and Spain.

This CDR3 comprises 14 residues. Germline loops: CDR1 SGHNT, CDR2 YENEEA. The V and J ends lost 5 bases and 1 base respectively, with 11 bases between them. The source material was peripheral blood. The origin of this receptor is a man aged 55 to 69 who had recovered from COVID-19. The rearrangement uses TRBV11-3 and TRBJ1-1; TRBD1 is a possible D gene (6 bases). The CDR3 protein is CASSIQGPNTEAFF. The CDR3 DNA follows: TGTGCCAGCAGCATTCAGGGGCCGAACACTGAAGCTTTCTTT.